The 30 T cell receptor beta chains below were found in one sample sequenced in a study of blood T cell repertoires in COVID-19. This table comes from immunoSEQ multiplex PCR, and its TCRdb copy is limited to in-frame clones, with some not included. The sample yields under 250,000 clones, roughly four fifths seen once. Sequenced input: peripheral blood. Source of these receptors: a woman between 65 and 79 years old with acute or convalescent COVID-19.

V is TRBV7-9 and J is TRBJ1-2; D may be TRBD1 (6 bases). The CDR3 is made up of 13 amino acids. The germline V and J ends were trimmed by 0 bases and 6 bases, with 8 bases remaining between them. In germline, CDR1 is SEHNR, CDR2 FQNEAQ (reference sequence). DNA for the CDR3: TGTGCCAGCAGCTTAGCGGGGGCCCATGGCTACACCTTC. Translated, it gives CASSLAGAHGYTF.

This clone was counted only a few times. V and J are TRBV3-1 (or the pseudogene TRBV3-2) and TRBJ1-1, with D possibly matching TRBD1 (5 bases). This CDR3 region has 15 residues. Trimming pared 0 bases from V and 6 bases from J, leaving 14 bases between. The germline gives CDR1 LGHDT, CDR2 YNNKEL (reference sequence). The CDR3: CASSQEGGGSSEAFF. The DNA of the CDR3 is TGTGCCAGCAGCCAAGAAGGCGGGGGGAGCTCTGAAGCTTTCTTT.

This chain links TRBV7-9 with TRBJ1-2; a possible D gene is TRBD1 (5 bases). This CDR3 spans 11 amino acids. V was shortened by 8 bases and J by 8 bases, with 12 bases between the two germline ends. Looked up from germline, CDR1 is SEHNR and CDR2 is FQNEAQ (reference sequence). For the CDR3, the DNA is TGTGCCAGCGCAGGGTTCGAGGGCTACACCTTC. Residues: CASAGFEGYTF.

The chain is built from TRBV11-2 and TRBJ1-5; TRBD1 is a possible D gene (5 bases). V was pared by 1 base and J by 4 bases, with 8 bases between. Germline loops: CDR1 SGHAT, CDR2 FQNNGV. This CDR3 comprises 14 residues. This CDR3 is CASSLAAGNQPQHF. The CDR3 DNA reads TGTGCCAGCAGCTTAGCCGCAGGGAATCAGCCCCAGCATTTT.

This clone occurred a few times. The gene calls are TRBV6-2 or TRBV6-3 and TRBJ1-5; D uncertain. The CDR3 loop spans 15 amino acids. Looked up from germline, CDR1 is MNHEY and CDR2 is SVGEGT. V dropped 1 base and J dropped 0 bases, with 7 bases sitting between them. CDR3 residues: CASSYLRNSNQPQHF. The CDR3 DNA reads TGTGCCAGCAGTTACTTGCGCAATAGCAATCAGCCCCAGCATTTT.

This clone was seen a handful of times. The chain recombines TRBV4-3 with TRBJ2-6, with a possible D match to TRBD1 (5 bases). Germline V gives CDR1 LGHNA, CDR2 YSLEER. CDR3 size: 17 residues. The V and J ends lost 0 bases and 1 base respectively, with 10 bases between them. Here the CDR3 DNA reads TGCGCCAGCAGCCAAGAATTAGACAGTTCTGGGGCCAACGTCCTGACTTTC. Amino acids: CASSQELDSSGANVLTF.

This rearrangement joins TRBV5-1 to TRBJ1-1; D perhaps matches TRBD1 (6 bases). Germline CDR1 and CDR2: SGHRS and YFSETQ. The CDR3 is made up of 15 amino acids. Trimming left V 2 bases short and J 4 bases short, with 15 bases between. CDR3 region: CASSLLGRGATEAFF. Written as DNA, the CDR3 is TGCGCCAGCAGCTTATTGGGGCGGGGGGCCACTGAAGCTTTCTTT.

The chain joins TRBV12-3 or TRBV12-4 to TRBJ2-1; no reliable D call. Trimming shortened V by 6 bases and J by 6 bases, and 6 bases separated the two germline ends. The CDR3 has 11 amino acids. CDR3 in amino acids: CASRRSNEQFF. The CDR3 DNA sequence: TGTGCCAGCAGGAGGAGCAATGAGCAGTTCTTC.

This chain connects TRBV6-6 to TRBJ1-1; 8 bases line up with TRBD1. Trimming removed 5 bases from V and 6 bases from J; junction bases left unmatched: 5. This CDR3 region has 13 residues. Germline CDR1 reads MNHNY; CDR2 reads SVGAGI (reference sequence). Written as DNA, the CDR3 is TGTGCCAGCAGTGGACAGGGAGCCCCTGAAGCTTTCTTT. Translating it yields CASSGQGAPEAFF.

This sequence joins TRBV11-2 and TRBJ1-6; 8 bases match TRBD1. Trimming removed 6 bases from V and 10 bases from J; junction bases left unmatched: 11. CDR3 length: 15 amino acids. Germline CDR1 reads SGHAT; CDR2 reads FQNNGV. CDR3 amino acids: CASSSGQGTESPLHF. CDR3 nucleotides: TGTGCCAGCAGTTCCGGACAGGGAACGGAATCACCCCTCCACTTT.

V is TRBV19 and J is TRBJ1-1; D remains unclear. Looked up from germline, CDR1 is LNHDA and CDR2 is SQIVND (reference sequence). The V and J ends lost 3 bases and 5 bases respectively, with 7 bases between them. CDR3 length equals 12 residues. CDR3 sequence: CASSISFTEAFF. The CDR3 nucleotides read TGTGCCAGTAGTATTAGTTTTACTGAAGCTTTCTTT. Full variable domain (missing parts from reference TRBV19 and TRBJ1-1): DGGITQSPKYLFRKEGQNVTLSCEQNLNHDAMYWYRQDPGQGLRLIYYSQIVNDFQKGDIAEGYSVSREKKESFPLTVTSAQKNPTAFYLCASSISFTEAFFGQGTRLTVV.

This clone came up once. The chain is built from TRBV7-2 and TRBJ2-1, with TRBD2 as a possible D gene (7 bases). Trimming took 7 bases from V and 4 from J, leaving 17 bases between them. Germline V gene data show CDR1 as SGHTA and CDR2 as FQGNSA. There are 15 residues in the CDR3. The CDR3 region is CASTVGGRRYNEQFF. The DNA of the CDR3 is TGTGCCAGCACCGTGGGGGGGCGCAGGTACAATGAGCAGTTCTTC.

V is TRBV4-2 and J is TRBJ2-5; 8 nucleotides match TRBD1. Germline V gives CDR1 LGHNA, CDR2 YNFKEQ. V dropped 1 base and J dropped 1; count of bases not matched to a gene: 5. The CDR3 is 16 residues long. CDR3 bases: TGTGCCAGCAGCCAAGCTGGCAGGGGGCTCCAAGAGACCCAGTACTTC. Amino acid sequence: CASSQAGRGLQETQYF.

The chain couples TRBV6-2 or TRBV6-3 to TRBJ1-3, with D perhaps TRBD1 (6 bases). The germline V gene has CDR1 MNHEY and CDR2 SVGEGT. The V and J ends lost 5 bases and 7 bases respectively, with 12 bases between them. The CDR3 consists of 13 residues. The CDR3 sequence is CASSRLTGNTIYF. In DNA, the CDR3 is TGTGCCAGCAGTCGGTTAACAGGGAACACCATATATTTT.

The CDR3 nucleotides read TGTGCCAGCAGCCAAGATCGGCTGACAGGGAGGCAGTTCTTC. Protein product: CASSQDRLTGRQFF. This chain uses TRBV14 with TRBJ2-1; 7 bases fit TRBD1. The CDR3 is made up of 14 amino acids. The V segment lost 0 bases and the J segment 12 bases; nucleotides outside the gene matches: 8. Per the germline V gene, CDR1 is SGHDN and CDR2 is FVKESK.

V and J are TRBV27 and TRBJ1-2; D is unclear. CDR1 is MNHEY and CDR2 is SMNVEV in the germline V gene (reference sequence). V was shortened by 5 bases and J by 6 bases, with 16 bases between the two germline ends. There are 14 residues in the CDR3. The CDR3 DNA reads as TGTGCCAGCAGTGTCTCTGACGGGCGGGATGGCTACACCTTC. Its translation is CASSVSDGRDGYTF.

The V and J genes are TRBV12-3 or TRBV12-4 and TRBJ1-1, with 7 bases that match TRBD1. The length of the CDR3 is 12 residues. Trimming removed 6 bases from V and 8 bases from J; junction bases left unmatched: 6. For the CDR3, the DNA is TGTGCCAGCAGGAACCGGGACAGAGAAGCTTTCTTT. Translated: CASRNRDREAFF.

This clone was counted a few times. The sample carries other DNA sequences with the same CDR3. CDR3 protein: CASRDRGNQPQHF. For the CDR3, the DNA is TGTGCCAGCAGAGACAGGGGCAATCAGCCCCAGCATTTT. The rearrangement uses TRBV6-5 and TRBJ1-5, with 7 bases fitting TRBD1. V gave up 6 bases and J gave up 2 bases; unmatched junction bases: 1. Germline V gene sequence: CDR1 MNHEY, CDR2 SVGAGI. The CDR3 has 13 amino acids.

In its sample, this clone was seen once. The CDR3, as DNA: TGTGCCAGCAGCGTAGGGGCTAGCGGGGGGGCCACAGATACGCAGTATTTT. It yields the protein CASSVGASGGATDTQYF. This rearrangement joins TRBV9 to TRBJ2-3; 12 bases line up with TRBD2. V lost 0 bases, J lost 2 bases, and 4 bases stayed unmatched. The CDR3 sequence is 17 residues long. The germline V gene has CDR1 SGDLS and CDR2 YYNGEE.

The V and J genes are TRBV19 and TRBJ1-1; D call uncertain. Germline V gives CDR1 LNHDA, CDR2 SQIVND (reference sequence). The CDR3 has 14 amino acids. Trimming took off 1 base at V and 1 base at J, with 7 bases between the two ends. CDR3 nucleotides: TGTGCCAGTAGTATAGGAGGTGGGAACACTGAAGCTTTCTTT. This gives the protein CASSIGGGNTEAFF.

The genes are TRBV6-1 and TRBJ1-2; TRBD1 agrees at 9 bases. Germline CDR1 reads MNHNS; CDR2 reads SASEGT. The CDR3 runs to 14 residues. The V and J ends lost 6 bases and 8 bases, in that order; junction bases with no gene match: 10. The CDR3 loop reads CASSSIQGAAGYTF. The CDR3 nucleotides read TGTGCCAGCAGCTCAATACAGGGGGCGGCGGGCTACACCTTC.

The J gene is TRBJ1-2, the V gene TRBV7-9, with 9 bases identical to TRBD1. J lost 7 bases, V lost 2 bases, and 5 bases had no gene match. This CDR3 has 14 amino acids. Germline-derived CDR1 and CDR2 are SEHNR and FQNEAQ (reference sequence). The CDR3 DNA reads as TGTGCCAGCAGCTTAATAACAGGGGGCATTGGCTACACCTTC. It yields the protein CASSLITGGIGYTF.

V is TRBV9 and J is TRBJ1-1, with 7 bases identical to TRBD1. CDR1 and CDR2 from the germline V gene are SGDLS and YYNGEE. Trimming at V came to 4 bases and at J to 1 base, leaving 4 bases not matched to a gene. The CDR3 covers 14 residues. DNA for the CDR3: TGTGCCAGCAGCCCCCGGGACAGGAACACTGAAGCTTTCTTT. It specifies CASSPRDRNTEAFF.

With respect to this clone: Other nucleotide sequences from this sample produce the same CDR3. The chain combines TRBV5-4 with TRBJ1-1; D uncertain. Trimming stripped 0 bases from V and 1 base from J, with 10 bases between. The CDR3 has 15 residues. Per the germline V gene, CDR1 is SGHNT and CDR2 is YYREEE (reference sequence). The CDR3 reads CASSLEGGRNTEAFF. As DNA, the CDR3 is TGTGCCAGCAGCTTGGAAGGAGGCCGGAACACTGAAGCTTTCTTT.

V usage is TRBV7-6 and J usage is TRBJ1-1, with 7 bases fitting TRBD1. The CDR3 loop spans 15 amino acids. Germline V gene data show CDR1 as SGHVS and CDR2 as FNYEAQ. Trimming removed 1 base from V and 0 bases from J; junction bases left unmatched: 2. CDR3 protein: CASSLGTGLNTEAFF. The CDR3 DNA reads as TGTGCCAGCAGCTTAGGGACAGGCCTGAACACTGAAGCTTTCTTT.

The chain is built from TRBV7-9 and TRBJ2-6; 7 bases are shared with TRBD1. V gave up 3 bases and J gave up 2 bases; unmatched junction bases: 10. CDR1 and CDR2 (germline): SEHNR, FQNEAQ (reference sequence). The CDR3 extends over 18 amino acids. CDR3 bases: TGTGCCAGCAGCTTTACTCTAACAACAGGGGCTGGGGCCAACGTCCTGACTTTC. Protein product: CASSFTLTTGAGANVLTF. The variable domain in full, with the rest retrieved from reference TRBV7-9 and TRBJ2-6, is DTGVSQNPRHKITKRGQNVTFRCDPISEHNRLYWYRQTLGQGPEFLTYFQNEAQLEKSRLLSDRFSAERPKGSFSTLEIQRTEQGDSAMYLCASSFTLTTGAGANVLTFGAGSRLTVL.

This sequence joins TRBV12-3 or TRBV12-4 and TRBJ2-1; D not certain. The V gene lost 1 base and the J gene lost 4 bases, with 5 bases spanning the gap. The CDR3 has 13 residues. CDR3 bases: TGTGCCAGCAGTTTAGGTTCGTACAATGAGCAGTTCTTC. Amino acids: CASSLGSYNEQFF.

This clone was counted between two and nine times. The CDR3 sequence is CASSPRQGIAFLAFF. The CDR3 DNA sequence: TGCGCCAGCAGCCCCAGACAGGGTATCGCCTTTTTAGCTTTCTTT. The rearrangement links TRBV5-1 to TRBJ1-1; 7 positions agree with TRBD1. V shed 4 bases and J 10 bases; nucleotides not matched to a gene: 16. The germline gives CDR1 SGHRS, CDR2 YFSETQ. This CDR3 contains 15 residues.

This clone came up a few times. This chain's CDR3 is CASSRTGGRDTEAFF. For the CDR3, the DNA is TGTGCCAGCTCACGGACAGGGGGCCGGGACACTGAAGCTTTCTTT. The chain uses TRBV18 and TRBJ1-1; 11 bases are shared with TRBD1. CDR3 length: 15 residues. Looked up from germline, CDR1 is KGHSH and CDR2 is LQKENI. V shed 4 bases, J shed 3 bases, and the junction held 4 bases outside the gene matches.

The CDR3 is CASSPFGQPQHF. Written as DNA, the CDR3 is TGTGCCAGCAGCCCCTTCGGGCAGCCCCAGCATTTT. The V and J genes are TRBV3-1 (or the pseudogene TRBV3-2) and TRBJ1-5, with unresolved D. Per the germline V gene, CDR1 is LGHDT and CDR2 is YNNKEL (reference sequence). Trimming shortened V by 4 bases and J by 7 bases, and 8 bases separated the two germline ends. The CDR3 extends over 12 amino acids.